The T cell receptor beta chain described here comes from a study of cytomegalovirus exposure and HLA in healthy donors. Findings of the study overall: Later analysis identified a missense DCLRE1C variant that was linked to TCR beta V- and J-gene trimming.

Details on this clone: Antigen: not known.

13 Jbeta primers and 60 Vbeta primers were used for the PCR. Libraries were prepared by immunoSEQ multiplex PCR; TCRdb keeps only in-frame clonotypes and omits some of them. The sample gives over 150,000 clones, under 85% of which show up once; 2.9% is in the top ten. Sequenced: PBMCs. The clonotype comes from a male donor in good health and CMV-seronegative.

The CDR3 region has the DNA TGCGCCAGCAGCCAAGGTGGGACAGGGTCCTACGAGCAGTACTTC. Protein: CASSQGGTGSYEQYF. This chain joins TRBV5-1 and TRBJ2-7; the match to TRBD1 covers 9 bases. The CDR3 contains 15 residues. The trim removed 4 bases at V and 1 base at J, leaving 6 bases unmatched. CDR1 is SGHRS, CDR2 YFSETQ, per germline.